Included here is one T cell receptor beta chain sequence, with context. This entry belongs to a study of cytomegalovirus exposure and HLA in healthy donors. Assay: immunoSEQ multiplex PCR; the TCRdb copy retains only in-frame clones and omits some. The data show 250,000 to 350,000 clones, roughly 86% seen once. Trimming cost V 1 base and J 8 bases, with 9 bases left between them. The CDR3 is 14 residues long. Per the germline V gene, CDR1 is SNHLY and CDR2 is FYNNEI. The origin of this receptor is a man aged 25 to 45 in good health and CMV-seronegative. Source material: PBMCs. The rearrangement uses TRBV2 and TRBJ1-6; D may be TRBD1 (6 bases). The CDR3 region has the DNA TGTGCCAGCAGTGAAGGGGGGCGGCATTCACCCCTCCACTTT. Its protein product is CASSEGGRHSPLHF. Variable domain in full (rest from reference TRBV2 and TRBJ1-6): EPEVTQTPSHQVTQMGQEVILRCVPISNHLYFYWYRQILGQKVEFLVSFYNNEISEKSEIFDDQFSVERPDGSNFTLKIRSTKLEDSAMYFCASSEGGRHSPLHFGNGTRLTVT.